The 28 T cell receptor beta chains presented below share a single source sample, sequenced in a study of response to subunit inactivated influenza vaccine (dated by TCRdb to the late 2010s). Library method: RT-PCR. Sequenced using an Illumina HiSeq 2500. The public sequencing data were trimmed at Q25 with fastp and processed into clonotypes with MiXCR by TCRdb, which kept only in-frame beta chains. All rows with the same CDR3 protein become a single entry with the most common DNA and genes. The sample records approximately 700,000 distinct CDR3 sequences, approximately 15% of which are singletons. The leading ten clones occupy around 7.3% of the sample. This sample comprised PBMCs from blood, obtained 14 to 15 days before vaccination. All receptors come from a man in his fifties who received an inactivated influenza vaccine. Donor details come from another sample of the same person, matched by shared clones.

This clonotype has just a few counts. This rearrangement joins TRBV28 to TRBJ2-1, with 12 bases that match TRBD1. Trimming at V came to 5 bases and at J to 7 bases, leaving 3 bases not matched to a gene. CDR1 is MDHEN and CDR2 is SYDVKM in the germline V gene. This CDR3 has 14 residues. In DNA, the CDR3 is TGTGCCAGCAGTCGGGACAGGGGGCGAAATGAGCAGTTCTTC. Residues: CASSRDRGRNEQFF.

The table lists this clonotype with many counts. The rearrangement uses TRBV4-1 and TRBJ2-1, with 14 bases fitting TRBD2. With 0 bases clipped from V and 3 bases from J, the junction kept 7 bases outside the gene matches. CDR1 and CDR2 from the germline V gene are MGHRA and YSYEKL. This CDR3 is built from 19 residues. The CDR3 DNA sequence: TGCGCCAGCAGCCAAGAGTGGACTAGCGGGAGGAGCCGCTACAATGAGCAGTTCTTC. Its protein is CASSQEWTSGRSRYNEQFF.

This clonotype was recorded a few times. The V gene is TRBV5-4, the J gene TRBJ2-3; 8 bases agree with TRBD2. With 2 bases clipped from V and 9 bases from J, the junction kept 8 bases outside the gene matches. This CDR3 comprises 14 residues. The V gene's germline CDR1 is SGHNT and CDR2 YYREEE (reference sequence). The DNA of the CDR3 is TGTGCCAGCAGCTTCGGCTCGCGGGAGGCAACGCAGTATTTT. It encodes CASSFGSREATQYF.

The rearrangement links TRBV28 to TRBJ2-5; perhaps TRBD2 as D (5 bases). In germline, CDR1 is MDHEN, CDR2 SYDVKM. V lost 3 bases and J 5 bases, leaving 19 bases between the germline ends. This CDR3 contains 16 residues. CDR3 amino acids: CASSLNTLRGLETQYF. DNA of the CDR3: TGTGCCAGCAGTTTGAATACCCTCCGGGGTCTGGAGACCCAGTACTTC.

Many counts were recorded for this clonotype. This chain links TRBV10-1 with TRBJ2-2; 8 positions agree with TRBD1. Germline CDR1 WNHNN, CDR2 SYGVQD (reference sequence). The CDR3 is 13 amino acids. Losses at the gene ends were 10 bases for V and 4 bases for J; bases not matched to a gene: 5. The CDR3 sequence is CATGQGGTGELFF. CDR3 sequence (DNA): TGCGCCACAGGACAGGGAGGCACCGGGGAGCTGTTTTTT.

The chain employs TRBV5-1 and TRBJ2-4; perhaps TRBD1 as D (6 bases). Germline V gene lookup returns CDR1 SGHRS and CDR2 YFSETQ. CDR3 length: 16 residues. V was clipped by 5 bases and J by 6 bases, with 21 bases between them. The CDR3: CASSVTQGAAGNIQYF. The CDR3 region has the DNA TGCGCCAGCAGTGTCACACAGGGAGCGGCGGGAAACATTCAGTACTTC.

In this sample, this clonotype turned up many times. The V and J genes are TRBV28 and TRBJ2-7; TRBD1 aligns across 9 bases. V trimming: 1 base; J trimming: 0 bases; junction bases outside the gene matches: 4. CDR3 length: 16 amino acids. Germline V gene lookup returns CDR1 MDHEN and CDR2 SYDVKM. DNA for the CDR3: TGTGCCAGCAGTTTATTGGGACAGGGCTCCTCCTACGAGCAGTACTTC. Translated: CASSLLGQGSSYEQYF.

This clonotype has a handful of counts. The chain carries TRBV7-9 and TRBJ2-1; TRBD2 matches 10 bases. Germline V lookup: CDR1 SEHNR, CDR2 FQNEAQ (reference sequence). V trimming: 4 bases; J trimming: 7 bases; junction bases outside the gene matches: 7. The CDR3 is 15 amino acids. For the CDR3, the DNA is TGTGCCAGCAGCTCCCCTAGCGGGAGAGCGAATGAGCAGTTCTTC. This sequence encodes CASSSPSGRANEQFF.

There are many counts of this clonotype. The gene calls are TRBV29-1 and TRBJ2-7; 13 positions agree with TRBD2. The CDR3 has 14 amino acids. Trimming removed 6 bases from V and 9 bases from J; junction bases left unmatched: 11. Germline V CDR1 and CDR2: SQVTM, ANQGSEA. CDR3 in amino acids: CSVGPGLAGYGQYF. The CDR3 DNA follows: TGCAGCGTCGGACCGGGACTAGCGGGATATGGGCAGTACTTC.

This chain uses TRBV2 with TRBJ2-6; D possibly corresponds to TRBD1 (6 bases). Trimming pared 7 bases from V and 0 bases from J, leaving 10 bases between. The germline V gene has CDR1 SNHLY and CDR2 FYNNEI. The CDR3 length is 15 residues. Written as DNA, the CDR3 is TGTGCCAGCACTCAACAGGGCTCTGGGGCCAACGTCCTGACTTTC. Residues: CASTQQGSGANVLTF.

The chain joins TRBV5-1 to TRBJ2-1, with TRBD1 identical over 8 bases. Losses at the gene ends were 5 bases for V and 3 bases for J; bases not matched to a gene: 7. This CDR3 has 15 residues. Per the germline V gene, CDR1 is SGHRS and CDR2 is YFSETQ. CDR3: CASSGGQGYYNEQFF. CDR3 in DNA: TGCGCCAGCAGTGGTGGACAGGGCTACTACAATGAGCAGTTCTTC.

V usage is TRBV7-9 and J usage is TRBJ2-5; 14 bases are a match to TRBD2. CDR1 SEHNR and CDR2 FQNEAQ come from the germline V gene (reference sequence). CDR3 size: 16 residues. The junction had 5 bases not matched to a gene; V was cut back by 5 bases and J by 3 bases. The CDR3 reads CASSPGTSGGKETQYF. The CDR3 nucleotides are TGTGCCAGCAGCCCGGGGACTAGCGGGGGTAAAGAGACCCAGTACTTC.

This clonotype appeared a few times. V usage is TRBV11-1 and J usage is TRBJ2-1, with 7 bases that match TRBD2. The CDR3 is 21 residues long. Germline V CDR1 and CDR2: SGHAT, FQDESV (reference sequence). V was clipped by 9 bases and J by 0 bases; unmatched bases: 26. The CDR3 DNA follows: TGTGCCAGTGCTCCCAGGTGGGGTGGCGCGGGGAGGGAAAGCTCCTACAATGAGCAGTTCTTC. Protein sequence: CASAPRWGGAGRESSYNEQFF.

The DNA for the CDR3 is TGTGCCAGTAGGGTGGGGGCCGCGAACACCGGGGAGCTGTTTTTT. It translates to CASRVGAANTGELFF. V usage is TRBV19 and J usage is TRBJ2-2, with a tentative D call TRBD1 (6 bases). Per the germline V gene, CDR1 is LNHDA and CDR2 is SQIVND (reference sequence). V was cut by 6 bases and J by 0 bases, with 11 bases left in between. CDR3 length: 15 amino acids.

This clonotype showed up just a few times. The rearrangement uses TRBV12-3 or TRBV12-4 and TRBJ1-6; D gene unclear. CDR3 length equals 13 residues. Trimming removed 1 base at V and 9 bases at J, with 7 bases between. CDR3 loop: CASSLVGSSPLHF. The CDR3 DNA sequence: TGTGCCAGCAGTTTAGTTGGGTCTTCACCCCTCCACTTT.

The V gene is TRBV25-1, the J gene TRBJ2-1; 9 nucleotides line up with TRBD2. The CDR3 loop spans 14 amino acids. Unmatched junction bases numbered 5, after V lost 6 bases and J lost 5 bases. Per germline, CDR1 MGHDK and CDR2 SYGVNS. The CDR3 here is CASREIAGDNEQFF. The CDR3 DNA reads TGTGCCAGCAGGGAGATAGCGGGAGACAATGAGCAGTTCTTC.

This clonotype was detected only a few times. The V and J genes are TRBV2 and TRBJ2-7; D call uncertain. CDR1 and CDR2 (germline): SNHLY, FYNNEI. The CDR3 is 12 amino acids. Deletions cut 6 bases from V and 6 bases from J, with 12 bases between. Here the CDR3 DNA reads TGTGCCAGCAGGGCGGACGGGCGCGAGCAGTACTTC. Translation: CASRADGREQYF.

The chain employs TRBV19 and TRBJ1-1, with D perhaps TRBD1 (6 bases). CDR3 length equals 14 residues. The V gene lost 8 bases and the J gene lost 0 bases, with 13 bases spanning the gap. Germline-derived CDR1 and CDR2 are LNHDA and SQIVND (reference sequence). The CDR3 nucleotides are TGTGCCAGTGGACAGCCCAAAATGAACACTGAAGCTTTCTTT. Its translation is CASGQPKMNTEAFF.

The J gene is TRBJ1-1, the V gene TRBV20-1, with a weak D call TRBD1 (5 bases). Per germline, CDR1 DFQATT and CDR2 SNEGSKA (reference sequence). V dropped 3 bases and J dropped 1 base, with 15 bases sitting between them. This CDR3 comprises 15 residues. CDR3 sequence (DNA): TGCAGTGCTAGGGATCCGGGACTAGCGAACACTGAAGCTTTCTTT. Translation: CSARDPGLANTEAFF.

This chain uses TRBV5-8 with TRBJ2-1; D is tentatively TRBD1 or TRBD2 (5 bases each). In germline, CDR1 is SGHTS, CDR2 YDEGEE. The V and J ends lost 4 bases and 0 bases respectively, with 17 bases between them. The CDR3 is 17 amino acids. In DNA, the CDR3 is TGTGCCAGCAGCCGCGGGCAGGGTGGTAACTCCTACAATGAGCAGTTCTTC. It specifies CASSRGQGGNSYNEQFF.

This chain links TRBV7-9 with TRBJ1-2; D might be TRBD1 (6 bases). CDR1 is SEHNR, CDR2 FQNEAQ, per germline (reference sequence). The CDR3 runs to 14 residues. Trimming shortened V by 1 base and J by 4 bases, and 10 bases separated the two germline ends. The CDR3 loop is CASSLELDSYGYTF. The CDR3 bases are TGTGCCAGCAGCTTAGAGCTGGACAGCTATGGCTACACCTTC.

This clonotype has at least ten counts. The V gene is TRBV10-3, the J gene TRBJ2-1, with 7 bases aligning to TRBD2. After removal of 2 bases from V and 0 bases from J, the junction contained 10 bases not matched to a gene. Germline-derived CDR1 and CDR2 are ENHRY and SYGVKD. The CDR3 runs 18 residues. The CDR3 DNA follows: TGTGCCATCAGTGAGAGGTCAGGGAGGGCCAGCTCCTACAATGAGCAGTTCTTC. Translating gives CAISERSGRASSYNEQFF.

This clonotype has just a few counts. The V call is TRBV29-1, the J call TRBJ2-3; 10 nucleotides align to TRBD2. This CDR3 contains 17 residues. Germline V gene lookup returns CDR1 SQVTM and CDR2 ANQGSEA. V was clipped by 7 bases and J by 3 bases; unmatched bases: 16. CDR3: CSAPWGDSGRWTDTQYF. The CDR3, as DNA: TGCAGCGCCCCTTGGGGAGATAGCGGGAGGTGGACAGATACGCAGTATTTT.

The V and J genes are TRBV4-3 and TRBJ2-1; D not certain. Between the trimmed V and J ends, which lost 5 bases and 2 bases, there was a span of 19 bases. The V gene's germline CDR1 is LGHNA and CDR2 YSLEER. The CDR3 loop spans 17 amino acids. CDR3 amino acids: CASSGESLALPYNEQFF. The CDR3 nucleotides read TGCGCCAGCAGCGGCGAAAGTCTGGCACTTCCCTACAATGAGCAGTTCTTC.

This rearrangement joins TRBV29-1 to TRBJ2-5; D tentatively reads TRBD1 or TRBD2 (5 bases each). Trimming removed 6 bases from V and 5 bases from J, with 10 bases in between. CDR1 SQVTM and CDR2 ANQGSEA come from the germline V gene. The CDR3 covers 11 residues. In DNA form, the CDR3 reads TGCAGCGTGGCAGAGGGGGAGACCCAGTACTTC. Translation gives CSVAEGETQYF.

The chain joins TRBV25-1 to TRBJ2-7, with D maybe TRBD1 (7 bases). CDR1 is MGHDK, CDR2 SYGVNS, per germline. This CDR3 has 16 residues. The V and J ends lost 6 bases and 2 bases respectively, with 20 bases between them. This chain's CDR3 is CASSLRATRGAYEQYF. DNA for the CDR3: TGTGCCAGCAGCTTAAGGGCAACCAGGGGGGCCTACGAGCAGTACTTC.

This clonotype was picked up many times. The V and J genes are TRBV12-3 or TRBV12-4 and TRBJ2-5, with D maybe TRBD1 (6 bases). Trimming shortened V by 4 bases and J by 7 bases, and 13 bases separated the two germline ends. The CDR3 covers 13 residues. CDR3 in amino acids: CASSYRDIGTQYF. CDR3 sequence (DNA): TGTGCCAGCAGTTACCGGGACATAGGGACCCAGTACTTC.

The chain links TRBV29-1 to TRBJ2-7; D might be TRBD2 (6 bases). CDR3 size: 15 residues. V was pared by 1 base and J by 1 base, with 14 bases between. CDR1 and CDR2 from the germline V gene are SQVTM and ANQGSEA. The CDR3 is CSVEVRGRRSYEQYF. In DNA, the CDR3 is TGCAGCGTTGAAGTGCGGGGTCGGCGGTCCTACGAGCAGTACTTC.